This T cell receptor (beta chain) came from a study of vaccination and CD4 T cells after COVID-19 (dated 2022 in TCRdb). In terms of the full investigation: In the convalescent cohort there were six males and four females, among whom were two Hispanic individuals, seven Caucasians, two Asians and one multiracial person. Control cultures received a CEFX viral epitope pool as the positive control, an HIV-1 Nef peptide pool as the negative control, or no peptide. Post-vaccine blood samples were taken a median of approximately 70 days after the second vaccine dose, with a range of 14 to 241 days. For stimulating the cultures, overlapping spike peptide pools were used, derived from SARS-CoV-2 as well as from the common cold coronaviruses HCoV-NL63, HCoV-OC43 and HCoV-229E. Participants received two doses of either the Pfizer-BioNTech BNT162b2 vaccine (n=8) or the Moderna mRNA-1273 vaccine (n=2). In around 10 COVID-19 convalescent patients and several infection-naive healthy vaccine recipients, researchers compared the spike-specific CD4+ TCR repertoire from before mRNA vaccination with the repertoire from after. In an earlier paper using these donors, memory CD4+ T cell crossreactivity between SARS-CoV-2 and common cold coronavirus spike proteins was assessed at the TCR clonotype level. Post-COVID blood samples from convalescent patients were collected a median of roughly 100 days after diagnosis, with a range of 35 to 161 days. Overall study outcomes, separate from this receptor: Only a relatively small number of convalescent patients were included in the study, and early timepoints following natural infection were not analyzed. In convalescent patients, nearly all vaccine-specific clones (304 of 307) were found to be mono-reactive for SARS-CoV-2 spike rather than cross-reactive with common cold coronaviruses. The median number of SARS-CoV-2-reactive clonotypes rose from about 23 after infection to some 40 after vaccination, but the change was not significant. Among the post-vaccine SARS-CoV-2-reactive clones in convalescent patients, a median approximately 90% showed up only after vaccination, which suggests vaccine-specific priming.

Libraries were prepared through PCR. DNA from cultured CD4+ T cells was subjected to TCR sequencing with the Oncomine TCR Beta short-read assay at the Johns Hopkins FTIC core. The QIAamp micro DNA kit was used to extract genomic DNA from the cultured CD4+ T cells. Oncomine TCR Beta libraries from cultured CD4+ T cells were pooled with unique dual indexes and sequenced on an Illumina iSeq 100. As for the authors' bioinformatics: Non-productive sequences were filtered out, and CDR3s that did not start with C, did not end with F or W, or were shorter than 7 amino acids were discarded. The MANAFEST web application was used to identify antigen-specific clonotypes by comparing peptide-stimulated wells against reference wells and other culture wells. For a clone to be called positive, the clone needed an FDR below 0.05, an odds ratio above 5, and a productive frequency above 0.1% in at least two of three replicate wells. Cross-reactive clonotypes were defined as significantly expanded in both SARS-CoV-2 spike wells and at least one common cold coronavirus spike condition. Levenshtein distances (stringdist) and unrooted phylogenetic trees (ape) in R version 3.6.1 were used to assess CDR3 homology. The raw public data were reprocessed by TCRdb itself: fastp quality trimming at Q25, MiXCR clonotype calling, in-frame beta chains only. Duplicate CDR3 protein sequences are folded into a single record with the most common DNA and genes. The V and J calls were determined by TCRdb, not by the authors. For this sample there are approximately 5,400 distinct CDR3 sequences; roughly 41% appear just once. The ten largest clones add up to over 25% of the sample.

The treatment or condition label here, explained by the study, means: roughly 10-day PBMC culture with coronavirus spike peptide pools or control peptides (ViraFEST assay). CD4+ T cells from unexposed donors were collected before the COVID-19 pandemic (2011-2018). The ViraFEST assay was used in the study, in which antigen-specific T cells were expanded with peptide pools and expanded clonotypes were subsequently identified by TCR sequencing. Each well held 2.2 million or so PBMCs cultured in IMDM containing around 5% human AB serum and around 10 IU/ml IL-2, with about 10 ug/ml peptide pools added. Half of the culture medium was replaced with fresh IL-2-containing medium on days 3 and 7. After 10 days of culture, CD4+ T cells were isolated by negative selection using the EasySep CD4+ T cell isolation kit. As cell number allowed, CD4+ T cells from unexposed donors were tested for reactivity to SARS-CoV-2 S and N and to four common cold coronavirus spike pools. PBMCs were separated from whole blood using Ficoll-Paque Plus gradient centrifugation and then either used fresh or cryopreserved at -140C. Each culture condition was generally run in triplicate wells. Leukapheresis product for the unexposed donors was bought commercially.

About this clonotype itself: The specificity of this receptor is unknown. Base qualities are missing; no much larger clone stands one base away.

CDR1 and CDR2 (LNHDA, SQIVND) derive from the germline V gene (reference sequence). The CDR3 measures 12 amino acids from cysteine to phenylalanine. Just the 36-base CDR3 DNA is kept, in frame starting at base 1. A distance of 9 bases separates the germline ends of V and J, which lose 5 bases and 4 bases respectively. The specimen sequenced was CD4+ T cells from blood, cultured in vitro. The V and J segments used are TRBV19 and TRBJ2-7; confidence is insufficient to name the D gene. The receptor comes from a human donor in good health. The CDR3 protein sequence reads: CASSLSGYEQYF. The nucleotide sequence reads TGTGCCAGTAGTCTTTCTGGGTACGAGCAGTACTTC.